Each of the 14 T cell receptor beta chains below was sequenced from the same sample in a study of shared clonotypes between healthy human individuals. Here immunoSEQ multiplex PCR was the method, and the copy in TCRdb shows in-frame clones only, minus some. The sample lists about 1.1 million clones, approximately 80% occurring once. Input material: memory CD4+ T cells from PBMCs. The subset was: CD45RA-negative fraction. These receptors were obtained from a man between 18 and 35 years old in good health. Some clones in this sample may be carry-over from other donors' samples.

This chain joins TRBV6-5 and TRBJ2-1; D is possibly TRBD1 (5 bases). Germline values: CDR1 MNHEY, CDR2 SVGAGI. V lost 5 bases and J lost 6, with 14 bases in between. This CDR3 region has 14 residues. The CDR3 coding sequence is TGTGCCAGCAGTGAATCCAGGGTGGTCAATGAGCAGTTCTTC. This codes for CASSESRVVNEQFF.

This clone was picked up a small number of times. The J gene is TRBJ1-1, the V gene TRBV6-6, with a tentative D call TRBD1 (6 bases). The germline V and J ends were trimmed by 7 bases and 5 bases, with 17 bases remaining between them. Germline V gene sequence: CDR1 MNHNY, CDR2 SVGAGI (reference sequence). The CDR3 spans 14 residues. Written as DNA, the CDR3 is TGTGCCAGCACCTCGAGGGGGACGGCGACTGAAGCTTTCTTT. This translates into CASTSRGTATEAFF.

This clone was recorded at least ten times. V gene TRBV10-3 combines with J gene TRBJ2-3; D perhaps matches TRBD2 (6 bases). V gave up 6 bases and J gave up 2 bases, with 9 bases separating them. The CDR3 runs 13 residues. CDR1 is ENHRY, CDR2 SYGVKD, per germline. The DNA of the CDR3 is TGTGCCATCAGGCGGGATTCCACAGATACGCAGTATTTT. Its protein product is CAIRRDSTDTQYF.

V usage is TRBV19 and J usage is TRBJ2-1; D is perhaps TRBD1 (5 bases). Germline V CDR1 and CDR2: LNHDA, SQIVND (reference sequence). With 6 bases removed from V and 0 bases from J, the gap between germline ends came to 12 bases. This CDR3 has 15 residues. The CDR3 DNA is TGTGCCAGTAGCACAGGTATGAGCTCCTACAATGAGCAGTTCTTC. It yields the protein CASSTGMSSYNEQFF.

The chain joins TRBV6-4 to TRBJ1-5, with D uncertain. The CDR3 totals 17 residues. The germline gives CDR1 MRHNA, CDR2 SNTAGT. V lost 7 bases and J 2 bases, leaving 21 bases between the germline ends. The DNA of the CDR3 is TGTGCCAGCAAACCCGACACGCCGCTTATCGGCAATCAGCCCCAGCATTTT. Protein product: CASKPDTPLIGNQPQHF.

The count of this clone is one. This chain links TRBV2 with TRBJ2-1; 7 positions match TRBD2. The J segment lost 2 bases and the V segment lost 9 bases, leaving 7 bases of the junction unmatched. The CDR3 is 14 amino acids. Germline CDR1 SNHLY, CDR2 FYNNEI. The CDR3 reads CASLAAIPYNEQFF. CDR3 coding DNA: TGTGCCAGTCTAGCGGCTATTCCCTACAATGAGCAGTTCTTC.

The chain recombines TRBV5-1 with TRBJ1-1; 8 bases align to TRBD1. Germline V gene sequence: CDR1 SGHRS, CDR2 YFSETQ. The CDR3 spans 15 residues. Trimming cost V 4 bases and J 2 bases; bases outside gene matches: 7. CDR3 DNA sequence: TGCGCCAGCAGCACACCGACAGGGGTAAACACTGAAGCTTTCTTT. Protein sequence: CASSTPTGVNTEAFF.

CDR3 sequence reads: CASSAGPNSYNEQFF. The CDR3 coding sequence is TGTGCCAGCAGCGCGGGGCCCAATTCCTACAATGAGCAGTTCTTC. J is TRBJ2-1 and V is TRBV9; D may be TRBD1 or TRBD2 (5 bases each). In germline, CDR1 is SGDLS, CDR2 YYNGEE. Trimming cost V 3 bases and J 1 base, with 11 bases left between them. CDR3 length equals 15 residues.

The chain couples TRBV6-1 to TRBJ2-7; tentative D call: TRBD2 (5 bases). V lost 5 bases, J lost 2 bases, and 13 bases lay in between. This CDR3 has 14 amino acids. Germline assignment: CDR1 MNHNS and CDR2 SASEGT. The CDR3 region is CASSYQEAAYEQYF. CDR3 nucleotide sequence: TGTGCCAGCAGTTATCAGGAGGCGGCCTACGAGCAGTACTTC.

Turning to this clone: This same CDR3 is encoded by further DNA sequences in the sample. Written as DNA, the CDR3 is TGTGCCAGCAGCCCAGGTCAACAAGAGACCCAGTACTTC. Protein: CASSPGQQETQYF. V is TRBV7-8 and J is TRBJ2-5; D not certain. Trimming removed 5 bases from V and 2 bases from J, with 9 bases in between. CDR3 length equals 13 residues. Germline loops: CDR1 SGHVS, CDR2 FQNEAQ.

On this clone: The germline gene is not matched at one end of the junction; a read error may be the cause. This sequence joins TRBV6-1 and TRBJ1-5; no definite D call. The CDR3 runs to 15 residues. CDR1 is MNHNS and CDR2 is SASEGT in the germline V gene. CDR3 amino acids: CVSSESALSGQPQHF. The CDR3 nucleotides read TGTGTCAGCAGTGAATCAGCACTCTCGGGCCAGCCCCAGCATTTT.

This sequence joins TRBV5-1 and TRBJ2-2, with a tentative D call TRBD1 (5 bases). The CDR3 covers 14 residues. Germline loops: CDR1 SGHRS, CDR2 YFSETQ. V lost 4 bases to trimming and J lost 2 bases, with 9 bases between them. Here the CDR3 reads CASSMGLNTGELFF. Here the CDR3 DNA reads TGCGCCAGCAGCATGGGGCTTAACACCGGGGAGCTGTTTTTT.

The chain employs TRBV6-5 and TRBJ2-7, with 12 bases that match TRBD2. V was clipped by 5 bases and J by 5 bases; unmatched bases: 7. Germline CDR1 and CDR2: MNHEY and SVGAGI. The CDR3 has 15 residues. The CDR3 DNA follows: TGTGCCAGCAGTCCACTAGCGGGAGGAACCAACGAGCAGTACTTC. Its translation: CASSPLAGGTNEQYF.

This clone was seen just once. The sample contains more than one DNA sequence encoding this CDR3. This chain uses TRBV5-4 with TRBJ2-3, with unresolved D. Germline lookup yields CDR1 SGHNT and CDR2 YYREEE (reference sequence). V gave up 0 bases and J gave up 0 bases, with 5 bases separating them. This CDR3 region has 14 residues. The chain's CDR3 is CASSLGGSTDTQYF. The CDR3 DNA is TGTGCCAGCAGCTTGGGCGGTAGCACAGATACGCAGTATTTT.